Presented here are 14 T cell receptor beta chains from one specimen sequenced in a study of T cells after yellow fever vaccination. TCRdb ran MiXCR on the 5' RACE reads and lists one entry per CDR3 protein. The table lists about 310,000 distinct CDR3 sequences, around 3.9% of them singletons, with roughly a quarter in the top ten. The specimen was PBMCs, collected on the day of the yellow fever booster vaccination. These receptors all come from a man in his late teens or twenties who received the YFV17D yellow fever vaccine.

This clonotype has a count of ten or more. This chain connects TRBV5-1 to TRBJ2-7; weak D call: TRBD1 (5 bases). Germline V CDR1 and CDR2: SGHRS, YFSETQ. The CDR3 consists of 14 residues. V dropped 5 bases and J dropped 2 bases, with 14 bases sitting between them. CDR3 bases: TGCGCCAGCAGACACCCGCCGACAGCCTACGAGCAGTACTTC. Protein product: CASRHPPTAYEQYF.

This clonotype was seen at least ten times. This chain links TRBV7-3 with TRBJ2-1, with 8 bases fitting TRBD1. The V gene end was trimmed by 5 bases and the J gene end by 3 bases; junction bases not matched to a gene: 6. The germline V gene has CDR1 SGHTA and CDR2 FQGTGA. The CDR3 runs to 15 residues. The CDR3 loop reads CASSPQTGDYNEQFF. CDR3 bases: TGTGCCAGCAGCCCGCAGACAGGGGACTACAATGAGCAGTTCTTC.

The gene calls are TRBV2 and TRBJ2-4; 8 bases agree with TRBD2. J was trimmed by 5 bases and V by 7 bases; bases with no gene match: 10. There are 15 residues in the CDR3. Germline V gene data show CDR1 as SNHLY and CDR2 as FYNNEI. The CDR3 is CASNVRGGPENIQYF. The CDR3 DNA reads TGTGCCAGCAATGTCCGCGGGGGGCCCGAAAACATTCAGTACTTC.

This clonotype was recorded at least ten times. The rearrangement uses TRBV11-2 and TRBJ2-7; no reliable D call. The CDR3 runs 12 residues. Germline-derived CDR1 and CDR2 are SGHAT and FQNNGV. Trimming cost V 6 bases and J 0 bases, with 6 bases left between them. This CDR3 is CASSFVSYEQYF. For the CDR3, the DNA is TGTGCCAGCAGTTTCGTCTCCTACGAGCAGTACTTC. Full variable domain (outside the CDR3, taken from reference TRBV11-2 and TRBJ2-7): EAGVAQSPRYKIIEKRQSVAFWCNPISGHATLYWYQQILGQGPKLLIQFQNNGVVDDSQLPKDRFSAERLKGVDSTLKIQPAKLEDSAVYLCASSFVSYEQYFGPGTRLTVT.

The chain combines TRBV6-2 or TRBV6-3 with TRBJ1-1; D gene ambiguous. The length of the CDR3 is 14 residues. The V end lost 10 bases, the J end lost 3 bases, and 18 bases lay between the germline ends. The V gene's germline CDR1 is MNHEY and CDR2 SVGEGT. CDR3 region: CATGLRGRHTEAFF. The CDR3 DNA reads as TGTGCCACCGGACTCCGAGGCAGGCACACTGAAGCTTTCTTT.

There are many counts of this clonotype. The gene calls are TRBV5-6 and TRBJ2-5, with D possibly being TRBD1 (7 bases). The ends were cut back, 0 bases at V and 5 bases at J, with 14 bases in the middle. The length of the CDR3 is 15 residues. CDR1 SGHDT and CDR2 YYEEEE come from the germline V gene. This CDR3 is CASSLEAAGGETQYF. The CDR3 DNA is TGTGCCAGCAGCTTGGAGGCGGCAGGGGGGGAGACCCAGTACTTC.

The chain employs TRBV25-1 and TRBJ2-2; D gene uncertain. The CDR3 totals 13 residues. The ends were cut back, 8 bases at V and 3 bases at J, with 10 bases in the middle. Germline-derived CDR1 and CDR2 are MGHDK and SYGVNS. The CDR3 region has the DNA TGTGCCAGCGGTAGGGAACACACCGGGGAGCTGTTTTTT. Its protein product is CASGREHTGELFF.

This clonotype has at least ten counts. The V gene is TRBV6-6, the J gene TRBJ1-3; 8 bases match TRBD1. Germline V lookup: CDR1 MNHNY, CDR2 SVGAGI (reference sequence). V was pared by 2 bases and J by 2 bases, with 5 bases of the junction left unmatched. The CDR3 has 16 residues. Written as DNA, the CDR3 is TGTGCCAGCAGTTACATGCAGGGGGCGACTGGAAACACCATATATTTT. Encoded protein: CASSYMQGATGNTIYF.

This clonotype was seen repeatedly, ten times or more. The chain uses TRBV9 and TRBJ2-5; D might be TRBD1 or TRBD2, each matching 5 bases. Germline V lookup: CDR1 SGDLS, CDR2 YYNGEE. The CDR3 runs 15 residues. V shed 4 bases and J shed 2 bases, with 15 bases lying between them. The CDR3 nucleotides read TGTGCCAGCAGCAAAAATGTCGAGGGGCAAGAGACCCAGTACTTC. Translated, it gives CASSKNVEGQETQYF.

This chain joins TRBV12-3 or TRBV12-4 and TRBJ1-1, with a possible D match to TRBD1 (5 bases). Between the trimmed V and J ends, which lost 3 bases and 5 bases, there was a span of 13 bases. This CDR3 spans 14 amino acids. CDR3 sequence: CASSFARVGTEAFF. As DNA, the CDR3 is TGTGCCAGCAGTTTCGCCAGGGTAGGAACTGAAGCTTTCTTT.

This clonotype has only a few counts. V is TRBV7-8 and J is TRBJ1-2; possible D gene TRBD1, 6 bases. The CDR3 runs 14 residues. CDR1 is SGHVS and CDR2 is FQNEAQ in the germline V gene. V gave up 2 bases and J gave up 6 bases, with 13 bases separating them. The CDR3 DNA reads as TGTGCCAGCAGCTTAAAGTCAGGGGTCGATGGCTACACCTTC. It translates to CASSLKSGVDGYTF.

The V call is TRBV11-2, the J call TRBJ2-1, with TRBD2 matching 9 bases. Losses at the gene ends were 5 bases for V and 9 bases for J; bases not matched to a gene: 2. The length of the CDR3 is 12 residues. Germline CDR1 is SGHAT and CDR2 is FQNNGV. This chain's CDR3 is CASSLTSGEQFF. The CDR3 DNA reads TGTGCCAGCAGCCTGACTAGCGGTGAGCAGTTCTTC.

This clonotype appeared many times. V and J are TRBV20-1 and TRBJ2-1; 8 bases align to TRBD2. Germline CDR1 is DFQATT and CDR2 is SNEGSKA (reference sequence). The CDR3 spans 14 residues. Trimming at V came to 1 base and at J to 7 bases, leaving 6 bases not matched to a gene. CDR3 sequence reads: CSARGTAGDNEQFF. The CDR3 coding sequence is TGCAGTGCTAGAGGTACAGCGGGGGATAATGAGCAGTTCTTC.

The sample holds many counts of this clonotype. The V gene is TRBV20-1, the J gene TRBJ1-6; 9 bases fit TRBD1. The CDR3 totals 14 residues. CDR1 DFQATT and CDR2 SNEGSKA come from the germline V gene (reference sequence). V lost 6 bases and J lost 9; bases outside the gene matches: 9. The CDR3 sequence is CSAAGQGRSSPLHF. CDR3 nucleotides: TGCAGTGCCGCGGGACAGGGCAGGAGTTCACCCCTCCACTTT.